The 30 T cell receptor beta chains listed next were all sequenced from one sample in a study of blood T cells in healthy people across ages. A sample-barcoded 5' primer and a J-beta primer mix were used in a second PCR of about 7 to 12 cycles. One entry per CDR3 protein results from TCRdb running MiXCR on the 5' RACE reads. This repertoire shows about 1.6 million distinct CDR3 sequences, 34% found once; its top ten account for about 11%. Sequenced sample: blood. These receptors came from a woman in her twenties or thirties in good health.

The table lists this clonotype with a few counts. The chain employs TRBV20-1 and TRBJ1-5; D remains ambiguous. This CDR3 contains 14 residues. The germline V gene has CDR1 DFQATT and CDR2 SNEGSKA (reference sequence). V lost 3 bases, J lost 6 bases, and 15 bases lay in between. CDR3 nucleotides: TGCAGTGCTAGTTTGGCCGGCGCGGGTCAGCCCCAGCATTTT. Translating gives CSASLAGAGQPQHF.

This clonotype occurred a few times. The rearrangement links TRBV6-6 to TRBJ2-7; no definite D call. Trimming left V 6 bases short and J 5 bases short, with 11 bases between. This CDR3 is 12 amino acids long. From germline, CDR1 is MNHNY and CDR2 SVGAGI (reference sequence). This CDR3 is CASSPGPHEQYF. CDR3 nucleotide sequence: TGTGCCAGCAGCCCAGGACCCCACGAGCAGTACTTC.

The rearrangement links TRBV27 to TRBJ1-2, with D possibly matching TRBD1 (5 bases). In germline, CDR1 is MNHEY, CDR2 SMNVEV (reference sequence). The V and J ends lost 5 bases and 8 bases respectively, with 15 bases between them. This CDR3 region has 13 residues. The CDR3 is CASSVGTRGGYTF. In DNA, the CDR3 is TGTGCCAGCAGTGTGGGCACACGGGGGGGCTACACCTTC.

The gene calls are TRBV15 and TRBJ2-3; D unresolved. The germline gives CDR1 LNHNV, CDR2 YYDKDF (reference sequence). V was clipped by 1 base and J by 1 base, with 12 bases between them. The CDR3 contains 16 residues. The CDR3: CATSRVKKPGTDTQYF. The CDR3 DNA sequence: TGTGCCACCAGCAGAGTCAAGAAACCTGGCACAGATACGCAGTATTTT.

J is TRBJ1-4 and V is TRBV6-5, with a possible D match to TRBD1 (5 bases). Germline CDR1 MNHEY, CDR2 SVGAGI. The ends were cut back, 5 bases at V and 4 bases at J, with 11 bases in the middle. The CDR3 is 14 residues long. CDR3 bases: TGTGCCAGCAGTCGGGGGGGAATTAATGAAAAACTGTTTTTT. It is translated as CASSRGGINEKLFF.

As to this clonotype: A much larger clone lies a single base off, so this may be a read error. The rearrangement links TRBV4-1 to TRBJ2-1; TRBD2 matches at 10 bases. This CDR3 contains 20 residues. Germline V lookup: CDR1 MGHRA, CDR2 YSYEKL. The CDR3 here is CASSQRALAGGHRNYKEQFF. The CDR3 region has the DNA TGCGCCAGCAGCCAAAGGGCATTAGCGGGAGGCCATAGAAACTACAAGGAGCAGTTCTTC.

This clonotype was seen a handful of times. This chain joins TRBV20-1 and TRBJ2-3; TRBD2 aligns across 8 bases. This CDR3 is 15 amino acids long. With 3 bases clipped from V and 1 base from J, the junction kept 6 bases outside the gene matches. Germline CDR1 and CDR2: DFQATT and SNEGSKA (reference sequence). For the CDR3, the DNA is TGCAGTGCTAGGGAAGCGGGAGTCGGCACAGATACGCAGTATTTT. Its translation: CSAREAGVGTDTQYF.

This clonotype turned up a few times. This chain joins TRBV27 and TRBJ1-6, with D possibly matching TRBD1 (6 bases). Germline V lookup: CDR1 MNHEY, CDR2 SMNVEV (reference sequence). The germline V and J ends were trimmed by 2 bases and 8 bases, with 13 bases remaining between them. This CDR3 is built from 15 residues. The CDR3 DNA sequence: TGTGCCAGCAGTTTAGAGGTGGGGGCAGATTCACCCCTCCACTTT. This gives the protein CASSLEVGADSPLHF.

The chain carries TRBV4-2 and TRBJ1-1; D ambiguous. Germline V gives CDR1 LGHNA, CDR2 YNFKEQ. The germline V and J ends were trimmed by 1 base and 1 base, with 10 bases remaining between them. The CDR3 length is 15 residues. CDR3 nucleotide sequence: TGTGCCAGCAGCCAAGGTTACGTGTCGAACACTGAAGCTTTCTTT. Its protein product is CASSQGYVSNTEAFF.

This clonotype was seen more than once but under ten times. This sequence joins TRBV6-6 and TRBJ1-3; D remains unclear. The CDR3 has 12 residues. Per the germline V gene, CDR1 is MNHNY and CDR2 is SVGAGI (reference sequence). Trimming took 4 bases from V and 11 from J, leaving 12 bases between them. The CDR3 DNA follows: TGTGCCAGCAGTTTCGACTCCCGGGCCATATATTTT. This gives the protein CASSFDSRAIYF.

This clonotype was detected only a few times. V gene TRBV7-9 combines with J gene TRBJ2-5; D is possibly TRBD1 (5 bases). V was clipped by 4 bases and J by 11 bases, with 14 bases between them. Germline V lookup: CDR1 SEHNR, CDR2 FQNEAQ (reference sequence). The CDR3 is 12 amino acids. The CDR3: CASSSGNNEQYF. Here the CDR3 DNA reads TGTGCCAGCAGCTCAGGGAACAATGAGCAGTACTTC.

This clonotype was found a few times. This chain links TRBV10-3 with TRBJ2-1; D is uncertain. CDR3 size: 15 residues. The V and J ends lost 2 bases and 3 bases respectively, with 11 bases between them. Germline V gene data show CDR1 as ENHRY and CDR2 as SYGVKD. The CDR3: CAISEVRGNYNEQFF. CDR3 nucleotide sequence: TGTGCCATCAGTGAGGTTCGTGGGAACTACAATGAGCAGTTCTTC.

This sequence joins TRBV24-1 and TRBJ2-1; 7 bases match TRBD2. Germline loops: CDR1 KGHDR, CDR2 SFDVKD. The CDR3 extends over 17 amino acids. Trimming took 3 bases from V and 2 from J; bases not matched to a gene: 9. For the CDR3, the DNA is TGTGCCACCAGTGATCCTTCGAGCGGGGTTACCTACAATGAGCAGTTCTTC. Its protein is CATSDPSSGVTYNEQFF.

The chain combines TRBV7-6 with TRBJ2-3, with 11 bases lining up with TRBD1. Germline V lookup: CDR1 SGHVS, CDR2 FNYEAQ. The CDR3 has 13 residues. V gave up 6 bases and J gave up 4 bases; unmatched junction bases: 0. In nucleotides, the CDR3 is TGTGCCAGCAGGGGACAGGGGGCAGATACGCAGTATTTT. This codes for CASRGQGADTQYF.

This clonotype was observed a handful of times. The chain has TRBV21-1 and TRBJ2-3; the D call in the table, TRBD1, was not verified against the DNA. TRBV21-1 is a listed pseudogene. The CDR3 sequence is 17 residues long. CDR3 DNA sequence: TGTGCCAGCAGCAAATCGCGTCCGGGAGTGAGCGCAGATACGCAGTATTTT. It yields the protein CASSKSRPGVSADTQYF.

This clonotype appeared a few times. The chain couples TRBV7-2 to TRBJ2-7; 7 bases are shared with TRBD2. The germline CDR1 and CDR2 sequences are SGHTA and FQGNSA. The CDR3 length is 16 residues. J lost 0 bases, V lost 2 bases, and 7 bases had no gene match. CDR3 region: CASSLRSAGASYEQYF. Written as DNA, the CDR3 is TGTGCCAGCAGCTTACGGTCGGCGGGAGCCTCCTACGAGCAGTACTTC.

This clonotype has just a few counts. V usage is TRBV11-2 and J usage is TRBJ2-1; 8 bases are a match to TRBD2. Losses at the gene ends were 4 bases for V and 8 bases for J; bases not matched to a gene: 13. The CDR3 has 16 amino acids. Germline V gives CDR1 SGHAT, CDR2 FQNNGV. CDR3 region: CASSSGPGGPLDEQFF. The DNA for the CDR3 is TGTGCCAGCAGCTCAGGTCCGGGAGGGCCTCTGGATGAGCAGTTCTTC.

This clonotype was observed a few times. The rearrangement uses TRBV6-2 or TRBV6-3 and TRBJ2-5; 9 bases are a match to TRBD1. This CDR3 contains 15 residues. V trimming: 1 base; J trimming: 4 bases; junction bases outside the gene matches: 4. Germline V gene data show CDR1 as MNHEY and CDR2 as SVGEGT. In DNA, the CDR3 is TGTGCCAGCAGTTACTTCGGGACAGGGACAGAGACCCAGTACTTC. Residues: CASSYFGTGTETQYF.

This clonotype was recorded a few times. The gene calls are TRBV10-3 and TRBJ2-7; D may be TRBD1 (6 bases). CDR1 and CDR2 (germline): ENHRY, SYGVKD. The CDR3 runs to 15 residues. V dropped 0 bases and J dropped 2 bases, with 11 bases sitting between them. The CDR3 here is CAISESQGNPYEQYF. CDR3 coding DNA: TGTGCCATCAGTGAGTCTCAGGGGAACCCCTACGAGCAGTACTTC.

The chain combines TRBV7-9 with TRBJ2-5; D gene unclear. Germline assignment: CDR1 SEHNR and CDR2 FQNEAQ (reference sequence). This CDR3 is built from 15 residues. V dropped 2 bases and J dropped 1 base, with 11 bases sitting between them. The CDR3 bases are TGTGCCAGCAGCTTATTCGTGGAAGTCCAAGAGACCCAGTACTTC. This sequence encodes CASSLFVEVQETQYF.

Here the CDR3 DNA reads TGTGCCAGCAGCATATTTAGCGGGATGAGGGACGAGCAGTACTTC. Protein sequence: CASSIFSGMRDEQYF. The V call is TRBV7-6, the J call TRBJ2-5; 8 bases map to TRBD2. The DNA matches TRBJ2-7 better at its end, which makes the J call doubtful. From germline, CDR1 is SGHVS and CDR2 FNYEAQ. This CDR3 has 15 residues.

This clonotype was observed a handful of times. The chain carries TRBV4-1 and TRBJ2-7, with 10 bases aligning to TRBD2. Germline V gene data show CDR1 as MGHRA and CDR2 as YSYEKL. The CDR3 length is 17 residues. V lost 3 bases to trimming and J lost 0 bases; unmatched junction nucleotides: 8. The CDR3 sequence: CASSQGLARDSSYEQYF. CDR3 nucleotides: TGCGCCAGCAGCCAGGGACTAGCGAGAGATAGCTCCTACGAGCAGTACTTC.

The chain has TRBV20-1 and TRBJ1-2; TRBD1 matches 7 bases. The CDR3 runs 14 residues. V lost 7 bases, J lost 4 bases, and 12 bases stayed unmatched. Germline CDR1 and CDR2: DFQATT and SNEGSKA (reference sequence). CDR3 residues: CSVNSGTVSYGYTF. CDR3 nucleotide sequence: TGCAGTGTTAATTCCGGGACAGTTTCCTATGGCTACACCTTC.

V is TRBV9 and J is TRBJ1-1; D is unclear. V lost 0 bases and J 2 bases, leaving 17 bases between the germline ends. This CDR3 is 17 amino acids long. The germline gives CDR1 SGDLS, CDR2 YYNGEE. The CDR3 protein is CASSVGPGINPNTEAFF. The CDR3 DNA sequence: TGTGCCAGCAGCGTAGGGCCGGGGATAAATCCAAACACTGAAGCTTTCTTT.

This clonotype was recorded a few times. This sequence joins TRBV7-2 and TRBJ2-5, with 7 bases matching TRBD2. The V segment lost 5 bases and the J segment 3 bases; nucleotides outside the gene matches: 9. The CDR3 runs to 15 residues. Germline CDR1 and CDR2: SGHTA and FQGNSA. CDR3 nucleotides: TGTGCCAGCAGCAAAGCGTGGGGGGGTGAAGAGACCCAGTACTTC. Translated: CASSKAWGGEETQYF.

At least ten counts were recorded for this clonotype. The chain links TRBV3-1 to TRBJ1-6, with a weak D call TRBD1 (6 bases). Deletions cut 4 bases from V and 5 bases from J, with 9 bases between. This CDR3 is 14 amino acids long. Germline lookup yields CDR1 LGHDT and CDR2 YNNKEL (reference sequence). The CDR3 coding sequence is TGTGCCAGCAGCCCAGGACAGAATAATTCACCCCTCCACTTT. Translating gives CASSPGQNNSPLHF.

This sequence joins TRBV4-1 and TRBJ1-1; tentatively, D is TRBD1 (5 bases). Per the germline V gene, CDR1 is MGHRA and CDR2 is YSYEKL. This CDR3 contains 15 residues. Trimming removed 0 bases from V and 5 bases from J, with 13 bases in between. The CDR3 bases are TGCGCCAGCAGCCAAGATCAGCCCGGGGGAACTGAAGCTTTCTTT. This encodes CASSQDQPGGTEAFF.

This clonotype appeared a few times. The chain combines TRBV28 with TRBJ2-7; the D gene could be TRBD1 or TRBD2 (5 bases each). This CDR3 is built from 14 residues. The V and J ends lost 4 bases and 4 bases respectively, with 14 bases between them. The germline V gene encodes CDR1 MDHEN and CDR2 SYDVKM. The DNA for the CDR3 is TGTGCCAGCAGTTCTGGGACCGAGATTTACGAGCAGTACTTC. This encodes CASSSGTEIYEQYF.

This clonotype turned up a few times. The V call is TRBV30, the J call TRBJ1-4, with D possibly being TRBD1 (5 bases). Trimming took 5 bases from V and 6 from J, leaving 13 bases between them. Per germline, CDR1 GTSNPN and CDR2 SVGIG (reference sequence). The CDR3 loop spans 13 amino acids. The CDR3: CAWSGGRHEKLFF. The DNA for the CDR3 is TGTGCCTGGTCCGGGGGTCGTCATGAAAAACTGTTTTTT.

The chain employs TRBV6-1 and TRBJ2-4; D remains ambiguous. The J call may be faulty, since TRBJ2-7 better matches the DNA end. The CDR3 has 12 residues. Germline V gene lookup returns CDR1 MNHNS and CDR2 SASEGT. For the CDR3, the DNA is TGTGCCAGCAGTGAACTAGAACGCGAGCAGTACTTC. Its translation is CASSELEREQYF.